The clone carrying this T cell receptor beta chain appeared many times. Its antigen is not known. The use of a sample-barcoded 5' primer and a J-beta primer mix characterized a second PCR of about 7 to 12 cycles. CDR3-containing paired-end reads numbering at least 2.5 million came from each sample. TCRdb passed the 5' RACE reads through MiXCR, listing each CDR3 protein once. The sample records some 690,000 distinct CDR3 sequences, 22% being singletons. CDR1 is MNHEY, CDR2 SVGAGI, per germline. Trimming left V 2 bases short and J 6 bases short, with 13 bases between. The CDR3 has 14 amino acids. The record originates from a study of blood T cells in healthy people across ages. Overall study findings and caveats: Naive T cell percentage and TCR beta diversity correlated strongly. Donor CMV status, an unknown factor, possibly confounded changes in expanded clonotypes.

The study recruited healthy Caucasian donors from Russia who were aged roughly 6 to 95. The chain joins TRBV6-5 to TRBJ2-5, with a possible D match to TRBD2 (6 bases). This clonotype was obtained from a man between 65 and 85 years old in good health. The sample consisted of blood. This chain's CDR3 is CASSYAGGRQTQYF. The CDR3 DNA is TGTGCCAGCAGTTACGCCGGGGGACGACAGACCCAGTACTTC.